What follows describes a single TCR beta chain. Possible read error: a much larger clone is one base away. Germline V gene sequence: CDR1 SGHRS, CDR2 YFSETQ. The CDR3 has 12 residues. This record belongs to a study of tumor and adjacent non-tumor tissue in lung cancer. The library came from three nested PCR rounds adapted from ARM-PCR protocols. Via MiXCR, TCRdb re-called the multiplex PCR reads, giving one row per CDR3 protein. Of roughly 67,000 distinct CDR3 sequences in the sample, roughly three fifths were seen once. This sample's RNA came from whole unsorted tissue. Sequenced input: lung tumor tissue. The rearrangement joins TRBV5-1 to TRBJ2-3; no reliable D call. The TCR comes from a man over 45 with non-small cell lung cancer. CDR3 DNA sequence: TGCGCCATCAGCCTGGCCTCAGATACGCAGTATTTT. This translates into CAISLASDTQYF.